A selection of T cell receptor beta chains follows, all from one sample in a study of OX40 agonist ivuxolimab in advanced cancers. Repertoires were generated with immunoSEQ multiplex PCR, while TCRdb's copy carries only in-frame clones and drops some. The sample yields tens of thousands of clones, 80% to 90% seen once. The source material was CD4+ or CD8+ T cells sorted from blood, sampled in a trial of the OX40 agonist ivuxolimab. The receptors stem from an adult with an advanced solid tumor such as melanoma, head and neck, liver or kidney cancer. CDR3s include the opening cysteine and the closing phenylalanine or tryptophan. D genes are given only for firm matches. Where a row states a size, it is once, few, many or the class of an expanded clone; other rows omit it.

j_gene: TRBJ2-1; v_gene: TRBV20-1; abundance: -; d_gene: -; CDR3aa: CSAPAEGSPFF; CDR3nt: TGCAGTGCACCAGCCGAGGGATCCCCGTTCTTC
j_gene: TRBJ2-5; v_gene: TRBV21-1; abundance: -; d_gene: -; CDR3aa: CASSNLRNLAEIQETQYF; CDR3nt: TGTGCCAGCAGCAATTTACGAAACCTAGCGGAGATCCAAGAGACCCAGTACTTC
j_gene: TRBJ1-2; v_gene: TRBV4-1; abundance: -; d_gene: -; CDR3aa: CASSPTTDNYGYTF; CDR3nt: TGCGCCAGCAGCCCCACGACCGATAACTATGGCTACACCTTC
j_gene: TRBJ1-3; v_gene: TRBV5-8; abundance: few; d_gene: -; CDR3aa: CASSFGAGTLGNTIYF; CDR3nt: TGTGCCAGCAGCTTCGGGGCAGGGACATTAGGAAACACCATATATTTT
j_gene: TRBJ2-3; v_gene: TRBV7-3; abundance: few; d_gene: TRBD2; CDR3aa: CASSPGLAGGLDTQYF; CDR3nt: TGTGCCAGCAGCCCAGGACTAGCGGGGGGCCTAGATACGCAGTATTTT
j_gene: TRBJ1-1; v_gene: TRBV11-2; abundance: -; d_gene: TRBD1; CDR3aa: CASSPRTGSTEAFF; CDR3nt: TGTGCCAGCAGCCCCCGGACAGGGTCCACTGAAGCTTTCTTT
j_gene: TRBJ2-1; v_gene: TRBV5-1; abundance: -; d_gene: -; CDR3aa: CASRSDPSSYNEQFF; CDR3nt: TGCGCCAGCAGGTCAGATCCCAGCTCCTACAATGAGCAGTTCTTC
j_gene: TRBJ1-2; v_gene: TRBV6-5; abundance: -; d_gene: TRBD1; CDR3aa: CASSYSEGAYGYTF; CDR3nt: TGTGCCAGCAGTTACTCGGAGGGGGCCTATGGCTACACCTTC
j_gene: TRBJ1-2; v_gene: TRBV7-9; abundance: -; d_gene: -; CDR3aa: CASSPSLSGYTF; CDR3nt: TGTGCCAGCAGCCCTTCTCTCAGCGGCTACACCTTC
j_gene: TRBJ2-7; v_gene: TRBV29-1; abundance: -; d_gene: TRBD1; CDR3aa: CSVVDRGDSYEQYF; CDR3nt: TGCAGCGTTGTGGACAGGGGGGACTCCTACGAGCAGTACTTC
j_gene: TRBJ2-5; v_gene: TRBV4-1; abundance: -; d_gene: -; CDR3aa: CASSQEIQGGETQYF; CDR3nt: TGCGCCAGCAGCCAAGAAATCCAGGGTGGGGAGACCCAGTACTTC
j_gene: TRBJ2-1; v_gene: TRBV7-2; abundance: -; d_gene: -; CDR3aa: CASSLAGILGEQFF; CDR3nt: TGTGCCAGCAGCTTAGCGGGGATTTTGGGGGAGCAGTTCTTC
j_gene: TRBJ1-5; v_gene: TRBV11-2; abundance: few; d_gene: -; CDR3aa: CASEAGVGNQPQHF; CDR3nt: TGTGCCAGCGAAGCAGGGGTGGGCAATCAGCCCCAGCATTTT
j_gene: TRBJ1-5; v_gene: TRBV6-1; abundance: -; d_gene: -; CDR3aa: CASSEGLSSVNQPQHF; CDR3nt: TGTGCCAGCAGTGAAGGATTATCTAGCGTTAATCAGCCCCAGCATTTT
j_gene: TRBJ2-7; v_gene: TRBV7-2; abundance: -; d_gene: -; CDR3aa: CASSTNSYEQYF; CDR3nt: TGTGCCAGCAGCACCAACTCCTACGAGCAGTACTTC
j_gene: TRBJ2-5; v_gene: TRBV5-4; abundance: -; d_gene: TRBD2; CDR3aa: CASSPRGAGETQYF; CDR3nt: TGTGCCAGCAGCCCGCGGGGGGCGGGGGAGACCCAGTACTTC
j_gene: TRBJ1-2; v_gene: TRBV6-5; abundance: -; d_gene: TRBD1; CDR3aa: CASADRGYGYTF; CDR3nt: TGTGCCAGCGCGGACAGGGGCTATGGCTACACCTTC
j_gene: TRBJ2-1; v_gene: TRBV4-3; abundance: -; d_gene: TRBD1; CDR3aa: CASSQALGQGYYNEQFF; CDR3nt: TGCGCCAGCAGCCAAGCTTTGGGACAGGGTTATTACAATGAGCAGTTCTTC
j_gene: TRBJ2-1; v_gene: TRBV4-3; abundance: -; d_gene: -; CDR3aa: CASSQEQGKSSYNEQFF; CDR3nt: TGCGCCAGCAGCCAAGAGCAGGGTAAGAGCTCCTACAATGAGCAGTTCTTC
j_gene: TRBJ1-1; v_gene: TRBV5-1; abundance: -; d_gene: -; CDR3aa: CASSPVTVNTEAFF; CDR3nt: TGCGCCAGCAGCCCAGTAACCGTGAACACTGAAGCTTTCTTT
j_gene: TRBJ2-1; v_gene: TRBV5-4; abundance: -; d_gene: TRBD2; CDR3aa: CASSREGGGVNNEQFF; CDR3nt: TGTGCCAGCAGCCGCGAGGGCGGGGGGGTAAACAATGAGCAGTTCTTC
j_gene: TRBJ1-1; v_gene: TRBV7-6; abundance: -; d_gene: TRBD1; CDR3aa: CASSLDRDTEAFF; CDR3nt: TGTGCCAGCAGCTTGGACAGGGACACTGAAGCTTTCTTT
j_gene: TRBJ1-3; v_gene: TRBV7-2; abundance: -; d_gene: -; CDR3aa: CASSLRLGSSSGNTIYF; CDR3nt: TGTGCCAGCAGCTTACGGTTGGGTTCCTCCTCTGGAAACACCATATATTTT
j_gene: TRBJ2-7; v_gene: TRBV7-7; abundance: -; d_gene: TRBD1; CDR3aa: CASSIDRGPYEQYF; CDR3nt: TGTGCTAGCAGCATAGACAGGGGCCCCTACGAGCAGTACTTC
j_gene: TRBJ2-2; v_gene: TRBV5-4; abundance: -; d_gene: -; CDR3aa: CASSSRAGYSGELFF; CDR3nt: TGTGCCAGCAGCTCTAGAGCAGGGTATTCCGGGGAGCTGTTTTTT
j_gene: TRBJ1-2; v_gene: TRBV7-2; abundance: -; d_gene: TRBD1; CDR3aa: CASSPRDRAPGYTF; CDR3nt: TGTGCCAGCAGCCCCCGGGACAGGGCGCCTGGCTACACCTTC
j_gene: TRBJ2-7; v_gene: TRBV6-5; abundance: -; d_gene: -; CDR3aa: CASSHSAYEQYF; CDR3nt: TGTGCCAGCAGCCACTCCGCCTACGAGCAGTACTTC
j_gene: TRBJ2-5; v_gene: TRBV11-2; abundance: -; d_gene: -; CDR3aa: CASSLDLRGRETQYF; CDR3nt: TGTGCCAGCAGCTTAGATCTCAGAGGGAGAGAGACCCAGTACTTC
j_gene: TRBJ1-5; v_gene: TRBV7-2; abundance: -; d_gene: TRBD1; CDR3aa: CASSLTGIGQPQHF; CDR3nt: TGTGCCAGCAGCTTGACAGGGATTGGGCAGCCCCAGCATTTT
j_gene: TRBJ1-1; v_gene: TRBV7-9; abundance: -; d_gene: -; CDR3aa: CASSLARTGTEAFF; CDR3nt: TGTGCCAGCAGCTTAGCCCGGACGGGGACTGAAGCTTTCTTT